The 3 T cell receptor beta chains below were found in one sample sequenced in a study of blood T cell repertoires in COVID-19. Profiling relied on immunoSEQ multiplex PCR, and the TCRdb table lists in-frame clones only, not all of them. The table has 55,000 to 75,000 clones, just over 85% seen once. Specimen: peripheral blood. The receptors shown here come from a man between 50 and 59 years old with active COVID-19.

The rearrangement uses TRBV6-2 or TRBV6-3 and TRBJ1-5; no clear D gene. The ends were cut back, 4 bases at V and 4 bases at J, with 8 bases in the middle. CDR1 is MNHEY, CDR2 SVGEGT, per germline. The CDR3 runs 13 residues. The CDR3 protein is CASSLVQNQPQHF. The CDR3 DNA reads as TGTGCCAGCAGTTTAGTACAGAATCAGCCCCAGCATTTT.

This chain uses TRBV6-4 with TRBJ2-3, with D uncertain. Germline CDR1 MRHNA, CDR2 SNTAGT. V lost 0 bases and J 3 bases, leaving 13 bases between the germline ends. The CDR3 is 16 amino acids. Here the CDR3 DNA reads TGTGCCAGCAGTGACTCGGAGCAATCTGAGACAGATACGCAGTATTTT. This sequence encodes CASSDSEQSETDTQYF.

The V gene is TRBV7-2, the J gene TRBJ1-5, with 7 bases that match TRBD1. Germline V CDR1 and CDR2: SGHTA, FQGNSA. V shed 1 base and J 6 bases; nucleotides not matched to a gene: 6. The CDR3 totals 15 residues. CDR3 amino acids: CASSLVGGVSQPQHF. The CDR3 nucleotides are TGTGCCAGCAGCTTAGTAGGGGGCGTGAGTCAGCCCCAGCATTTT.